Sequencing of this TCR beta chain was carried out in a study of Ad26.COV2.S vaccination and SARS-CoV-2 variants. Across the study: COV1001, an Ad26.COV2.S trial, supplied this vaccine-arm donor. Participants got Ad26.COV2.S intramuscularly, once or twice 56 days apart.

Concerning this clone itself: What it binds is not known.

Generated by immunoSEQ multiplex PCR, the TCRdb table keeps only in-frame clones and is missing some. This table holds about 440,000 clones, less than 95% found once. Overall study results and limits: Analytic work on TCR breadth and depth might have understated the full extent of total T cell responses.

The treatment denotes: 15 to 20 received Ad26.COV2.S at low or high dose, single or two shots; roughly five received placebo; per-sample allocation not given. Specimen acquisition occurred on day 63 following the initial vaccine or placebo injection. Trimming pared 4 bases from V and 8 bases from J, leaving 19 bases between. Germline-derived CDR1 and CDR2 are SGHRS and YFSETQ. The CDR3 sequence is 15 residues long. Sequenced here: peripheral blood, sampled in a trial of Ad26.COV2.S vaccine versus placebo. The sequence was obtained from a person between 18 and 65 years old who received the Ad26.COV2.S COVID-19 vaccine or a placebo. J is TRBJ2-1 and V is TRBV5-1; a weak D match, TRBD2 (6 bases). The DNA of the CDR3 is TGCGCCAGCAGCCCTACTGGCGGGACCTATTATGAGCAGTTCTTC. Translated: CASSPTGGTYYEQFF.